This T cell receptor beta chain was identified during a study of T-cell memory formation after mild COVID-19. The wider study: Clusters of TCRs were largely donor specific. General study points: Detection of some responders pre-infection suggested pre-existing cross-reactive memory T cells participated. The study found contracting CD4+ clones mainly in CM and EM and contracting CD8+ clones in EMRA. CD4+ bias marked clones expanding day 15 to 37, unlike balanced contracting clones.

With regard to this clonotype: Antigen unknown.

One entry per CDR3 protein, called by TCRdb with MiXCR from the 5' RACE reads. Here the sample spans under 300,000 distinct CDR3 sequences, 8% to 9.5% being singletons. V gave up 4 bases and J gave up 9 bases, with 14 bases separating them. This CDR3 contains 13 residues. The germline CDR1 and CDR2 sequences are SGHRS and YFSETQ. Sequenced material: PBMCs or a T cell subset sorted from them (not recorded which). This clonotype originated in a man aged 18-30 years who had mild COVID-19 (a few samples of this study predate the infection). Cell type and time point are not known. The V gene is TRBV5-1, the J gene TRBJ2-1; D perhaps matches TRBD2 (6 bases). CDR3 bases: TGCGCCAGCAGCCCGCGCGGGGCCGGTGAGCAGTTCTTC. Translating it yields CASSPRGAGEQFF.